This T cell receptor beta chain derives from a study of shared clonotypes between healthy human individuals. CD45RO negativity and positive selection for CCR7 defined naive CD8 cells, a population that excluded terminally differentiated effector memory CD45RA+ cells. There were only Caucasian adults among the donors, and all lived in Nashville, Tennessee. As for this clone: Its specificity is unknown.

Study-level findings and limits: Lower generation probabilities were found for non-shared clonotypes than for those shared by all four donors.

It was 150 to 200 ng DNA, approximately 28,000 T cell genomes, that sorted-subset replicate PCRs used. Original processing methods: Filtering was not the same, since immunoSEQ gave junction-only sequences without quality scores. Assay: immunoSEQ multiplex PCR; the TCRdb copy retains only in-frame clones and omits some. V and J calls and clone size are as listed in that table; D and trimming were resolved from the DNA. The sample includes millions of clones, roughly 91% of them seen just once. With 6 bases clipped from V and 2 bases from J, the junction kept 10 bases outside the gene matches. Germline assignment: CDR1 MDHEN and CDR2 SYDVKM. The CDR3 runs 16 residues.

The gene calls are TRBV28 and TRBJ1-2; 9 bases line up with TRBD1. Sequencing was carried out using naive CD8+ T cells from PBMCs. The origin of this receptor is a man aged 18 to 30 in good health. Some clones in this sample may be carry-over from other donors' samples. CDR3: CASSTRTGETNYGYTF. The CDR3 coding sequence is TGTGCCAGCAGCACGCGGACAGGGGAGACGAACTATGGCTACACCTTC.